This TCR beta chain was recovered during a study of CD8 T cells in ankylosing spondylitis. It was by quantitative 5'-RACE with molecular barcodes that TCR beta libraries were made. TCRdb re-called the 5' RACE reads through MiXCR, storing one row per CDR3 protein. The data show roughly 150,000 distinct CDR3 sequences, with roughly 34% seen just once and 6% held by the top ten. In this sample, this clonotype turned up a few times. Its antigen is not known. Notes on the study in general: Clones linked to the disease showed a CD8+ phenotype. They occurred at relatively low frequencies in peripheral blood.

This CDR3 is built from 16 residues. CDR1 is MGHRA and CDR2 is YSYEKL in the germline V gene. V lost 3 bases and J 8 bases, leaving 22 bases between the germline ends. This chain joins TRBV4-1 and TRBJ1-2, with D tentatively TRBD1 (5 bases). Sequencing input: synovial fluid, either unsorted or a sorted T cell fraction (not recorded which). This clonotype was obtained from a male donor with ankylosing spondylitis. The CDR3: CASSHPGGQAAFGYTF. Here the CDR3 DNA reads TGCGCCAGCAGCCACCCGGGGGGTCAAGCGGCCTTCGGCTACACCTTC.